This TCR beta chain was found in a study of vaccination effects on CD4 cells after COVID-19. Study-level background: Either the mRNA-1273 or the BNT162b2 vaccine was given to participants as two doses. Sample collection from two convalescent patients occurred 16 days and one week before vaccination. Overall study findings and caveats: Clones from infection and from vaccination both contracted markedly late after vaccination.

Unmatched junction bases numbered 10, after V lost 0 bases and J lost 3 bases. Germline V gene data show CDR1 as SGHRS and CDR2 as YFSETQ. The CDR3 contains 17 residues. The count of this clone is one. Its matching antigen is unknown. Antigen-specific CD4+ T cells were expanded (with viral peptide pools) by the ViraFEST assay ahead of sequencing. Cultured cells yielded isolated CD4+ T cells after 10 days. Between March and December 2020, the person had a SARS-CoV-2 infection that PCR confirmed. The culture medium for about 2 million PBMC per well included 9.5 to 10 IU/ml IL-2 and about 10 ug/ml peptides. Clones were sequenced by immunoSEQ multiplex PCR, and TCRdb holds only the in-frame ones, with some missing. Found here are around 40,000 clones, 65% to 70% of them singletons; the top ten hold under 40%.

V and J are TRBV5-1 and TRBJ2-3; 7 bases align to TRBD2. The clonotype was recovered from a human donor who had a prior SARS-CoV-2 infection. The input for sequencing was CD4+ T cells from PBMCs cultured with a peptide pool, taken before COVID-19 vaccination. In DNA form, the CDR3 reads TGCGCCAGCAGCTTGGGTGCCGGCGGGAGAGGGACAGATACGCAGTATTTT. It codes for CASSLGAGGRGTDTQYF.